The next 28 T cell receptor beta chains were all read from a single sample in a study of response to subunit inactivated influenza vaccine. MiXCR was run by TCRdb on the RT-PCR reads, yielding one entry per CDR3 protein. The sample holds hundreds of thousands of distinct CDR3 sequences, around 11% seen once. These data are also associated with another study on T cells expressing NK-cell markers. That report adds: Beta-chain TCR cDNA was generated via 5'RACE template switching with UMIs.

The sample was PBMCs from blood, taken on the day of vaccination. These receptors all come from a middle-aged man who received an inactivated influenza vaccine.

This clonotype was counted ten times or more. The chain has TRBV29-1 and TRBJ1-2, with D hard to call. Trimming removed 4 bases at V and 4 bases at J, with 19 bases between. Germline CDR1 reads SQVTM; CDR2 reads ANQGSEA. The CDR3 is 15 amino acids. The chain's CDR3 is CSVVRTLSGGYGYTF. CDR3 sequence (DNA): TGCAGCGTTGTAAGGACCTTATCTGGTGGCTATGGCTACACCTTC.

This clonotype was observed at least ten times. The J gene is TRBJ2-3, the V gene TRBV5-1, with TRBD2 matching over 8 bases. The V gene end was trimmed by 0 bases and the J gene end by 3 bases; junction bases not matched to a gene: 6. The CDR3 runs 16 residues. Germline CDR1 is SGHRS and CDR2 is YFSETQ. The chain's CDR3 is CASSLEIAGSTDTQYF. CDR3 nucleotide sequence: TGCGCCAGCAGCTTGGAAATAGCGGGATCTACAGATACGCAGTATTTT.

This clonotype was detected a few times. This sequence joins TRBV12-3 or TRBV12-4 and TRBJ2-3; D is unresolved. The CDR3 runs 13 residues. V lost 10 bases and J 0 bases, leaving 11 bases between the germline ends. For the CDR3, the DNA is TGTGCCATTTCGACGGGTAGCACAGATACGCAGTATTTT. Translation gives CAISTGSTDTQYF.

This clonotype was counted a few times. The rearrangement links TRBV5-4 to TRBJ1-2; tentative D call: TRBD1 (6 bases). The germline gives CDR1 SGHNT, CDR2 YYREEE (reference sequence). The CDR3 runs 16 residues. V lost 6 bases and J lost 6, with 24 bases in between. The CDR3 coding sequence is TGTGCCAGCACCCCGTGGGGGACATACGGTTATGATGGCTACACCTTC. Protein: CASTPWGTYGYDGYTF. Supplemented by reference TRBV5-4 and TRBJ1-2, the full variable domain reads ETGVTQSPTHLIKTRGQQVTLRCSSQSGHNTVSWYQQALGQGPQFIFQYYREEENGRGNFPPRFSGLQFPNYSSELNVNALELDDSALYLCASTPWGTYGYDGYTFGSGTRLTVV.

The chain links TRBV6-2 or TRBV6-3 to TRBJ1-2; the D gene is possibly TRBD1 (5 bases). Germline V lookup: CDR1 MNHEY, CDR2 SVGEGT. The CDR3 totals 13 residues. V was trimmed by 5 bases and J by 9 bases, leaving 16 bases between them. The CDR3 DNA reads TGTGCCAGCAGTAGGACGGGGCCGCGGAGCTACACCTTC. Its translation is CASSRTGPRSYTF.

This clonotype was seen a few times. This chain joins TRBV4-3 and TRBJ2-5, with a tentative D call TRBD1 (6 bases). V was pared by 1 base and J by 4 bases, with 10 bases between. The CDR3 consists of 14 residues. The germline CDR1 and CDR2 sequences are LGHNA and YSLEER. The CDR3 sequence is CASSQGWGRETQYF. CDR3 bases: TGCGCCAGCAGCCAAGGCTGGGGGCGAGAGACCCAGTACTTC.

This clonotype was observed a handful of times. The J gene is TRBJ1-2, the V gene TRBV12-3 or TRBV12-4; 8 nucleotides match TRBD1. V lost 6 bases and J lost 4; bases outside the gene matches: 7. This CDR3 region has 14 residues. CDR3 region: CASRGTGTPYGYTF. The CDR3 coding sequence is TGTGCCAGCAGAGGGACAGGAACTCCCTATGGCTACACCTTC.

The rearrangement links TRBV20-1 to TRBJ2-1, with TRBD2 matching 7 bases. Germline V gene data show CDR1 as DFQATT and CDR2 as SNEGSKA (reference sequence). J was trimmed by 6 bases and V by 5 bases; bases with no gene match: 7. The CDR3 spans 13 residues. The CDR3 DNA sequence: TGCAGTGCTCCTGCTGGGGGGGGCAATGAGCAGTTCTTC. It translates to CSAPAGGGNEQFF.

The genes are TRBV3-1 and TRBJ2-1; the D call may be TRBD1 or TRBD2 (5 bases each). The CDR3 runs 20 residues. Germline CDR1 reads LGHDT; CDR2 reads YNNKEL (reference sequence). V lost 1 base and J lost 1, with 23 bases in between. In nucleotides, the CDR3 is TGTGCCAGCAGCCAAGTATCTAACCCAACCGGGAAGGGGTCCTACAATGAGCAGTTCTTC. Translation: CASSQVSNPTGKGSYNEQFF.

The chain combines TRBV2 with TRBJ2-7; D is uncertain. Trimming stripped 3 bases from V and 2 bases from J, with 8 bases between. The CDR3 runs 13 residues. The V gene's germline CDR1 is SNHLY and CDR2 FYNNEI. The CDR3 nucleotides are TGTGCCAGCAGTGACACGTATACCTACGAGCAGTACTTC. Protein: CASSDTYTYEQYF.

In its sample, this clonotype was seen many times. The chain carries TRBV6-2 or TRBV6-3 and TRBJ2-1; D remains unclear. Germline CDR1 is MNHEY and CDR2 is SVGEGT. V dropped 3 bases and J dropped 5 bases, with 14 bases sitting between them. This CDR3 has 15 amino acids. CDR3 protein: CASSYMIIGNNEQFF. The CDR3 nucleotides read TGTGCCAGCAGTTATATGATAATTGGGAACAATGAGCAGTTCTTC.

In its sample, this clonotype was seen many times. V usage is TRBV7-2 and J usage is TRBJ2-1, with 8 bases that match TRBD1. The V and J ends lost 5 bases and 4 bases, in that order; junction bases with no gene match: 7. The CDR3 runs 15 residues. The germline gives CDR1 SGHTA, CDR2 FQGNSA. CDR3 DNA sequence: TGTGCCAGCAGCCTCGGACAGGGTGGATACAATGAGCAGTTCTTC. This encodes CASSLGQGGYNEQFF.

The CDR3 DNA reads as TGCAGTGCTCGCAAACCCAGCGGGATCGATACGCAGTATTTT. Protein sequence: CSARKPSGIDTQYF. The rearrangement links TRBV20-1 to TRBJ2-3; 7 bases are a match to TRBD2. The CDR3 contains 14 residues. V lost 5 bases and J lost 6; bases outside the gene matches: 11. From germline, CDR1 is DFQATT and CDR2 SNEGSKA (reference sequence).

The V and J genes are TRBV24-1 and TRBJ1-5; D is possibly TRBD1 (6 bases). The CDR3 is 16 amino acids. V lost 0 bases and J 6 bases, leaving 14 bases between the germline ends. The germline gives CDR1 KGHDR, CDR2 SFDVKD. The CDR3 sequence is CATSDLPQGRSQPQHF. CDR3 nucleotide sequence: TGTGCCACCAGTGATTTGCCACAGGGTAGGAGTCAGCCCCAGCATTTT.

This clonotype was seen a few times. In nucleotides, the CDR3 is TGTGCCAGCAGTGTCATACAATTCCCTCAAACAGGGGACTTCCAAGAGACCCAGTACTTC. Protein product: CASSVIQFPQTGDFQETQYF. This rearrangement joins TRBV25-1 to TRBJ2-5, with D possibly being TRBD1 (7 bases). This CDR3 is built from 20 residues. V shed 4 bases and J shed 1 base, with 28 bases lying between them. From germline, CDR1 is MGHDK and CDR2 SYGVNS.

This clonotype was counted between two and nine times. The chain is built from TRBV7-2 and TRBJ2-4; tentatively, D is TRBD2 (7 bases). Germline CDR1 is SGHTA and CDR2 is FQGNSA. V was cut by 4 bases and J by 6 bases, with 16 bases left in between. This CDR3 is 15 amino acids long. CDR3: CASSSIGGGRNIQYF. The DNA of the CDR3 is TGTGCCAGCAGCTCCATTGGGGGCGGGAGAAACATTCAGTACTTC.

The chain employs TRBV27 and TRBJ1-1; D is uncertain. From germline, CDR1 is MNHEY and CDR2 SMNVEV (reference sequence). V was shortened by 6 bases and J by 6 bases, with 17 bases between the two germline ends. The CDR3 runs 14 residues. DNA of the CDR3: TGTGCCAGCAGCCCGTTAGGGAGATTCGCTGAAGCTTTCTTT. Translation: CASSPLGRFAEAFF.

This clonotype was seen more than once but under ten times. The chain couples TRBV5-1 to TRBJ2-6, with D possibly matching TRBD2 (5 bases). V was cut by 0 bases and J by 3 bases, with 7 bases left in between. Germline-derived CDR1 and CDR2 are SGHRS and YFSETQ. This CDR3 region has 15 residues. In DNA, the CDR3 is TGCGCCAGCAGCTTGGCGACTATTGGGGCCAACGTCCTGACTTTC. This translates into CASSLATIGANVLTF.

Ten or more counts support this clonotype. The chain combines TRBV3-1 with TRBJ2-5, with TRBD2 identical over 13 bases. Germline trimming cut 1 base from V and 1 base from J; bases unmatched to any gene: 6. The CDR3 extends over 18 amino acids. Germline assignment: CDR1 LGHDT and CDR2 YNNKEL (reference sequence). This chain's CDR3 is CASSQALTSGGPQETQYF. The DNA for the CDR3 is TGTGCCAGCAGCCAAGCGTTGACTAGCGGGGGGCCCCAAGAGACCCAGTACTTC.

The V call is TRBV11-2, the J call TRBJ2-1, with 9 nucleotides matching TRBD2. Germline CDR1 is SGHAT and CDR2 is FQNNGV. The CDR3 covers 20 residues. Germline trimming cut 6 bases from V and 0 bases from J; bases unmatched to any gene: 18. CDR3: CASSHGGRALVLFSYNEQFF. CDR3 DNA sequence: TGTGCCAGCAGTCACGGCGGGAGGGCCCTAGTCCTGTTCTCCTACAATGAGCAGTTCTTC.

This clonotype has a handful of counts. This rearrangement joins TRBV10-3 to TRBJ2-7; TRBD2 matches 8 bases. V lost 4 bases and J lost 1; bases outside the gene matches: 6. CDR3 length: 15 residues. Per the germline V gene, CDR1 is ENHRY and CDR2 is SYGVKD. The CDR3 reads CAISVLAGGSYEQYF. CDR3 DNA: TGTGCCATCAGTGTCCTGGCGGGGGGTTCCTACGAGCAGTACTTC.

This clonotype was counted only a few times. The chain joins TRBV9 to TRBJ1-3; D remains unclear. The CDR3 is 14 residues long. Trimming left V 3 bases short and J 0 bases short, with 7 bases between. The germline V gene encodes CDR1 SGDLS and CDR2 YYNGEE. The DNA for the CDR3 is TGTGCCAGCAGCGCGGTTGTCTCTGGAAACACCATATATTTT. It specifies CASSAVVSGNTIYF.

This clonotype was detected many times. The J gene is TRBJ2-1, the V gene TRBV7-2; 9 nucleotides match TRBD2. Germline CDR1 reads SGHTA; CDR2 reads FQGNSA. The CDR3 totals 15 residues. V dropped 4 bases and J dropped 4; count of bases not matched to a gene: 5. The CDR3 region has the DNA TGTGCCAGCAGCTCAGGGACTAGCAGATACAATGAGCAGTTCTTC. It is translated as CASSSGTSRYNEQFF.

The chain joins TRBV29-1 to TRBJ1-6; no firm D call. Trimming stripped 6 bases from V and 0 bases from J, with 9 bases between. CDR1 and CDR2 (germline): SQVTM, ANQGSEA. The CDR3 contains 14 residues. DNA of the CDR3: TGCAGCGTCCGGGGTAGCTCCTATAATTCACCCCTCCACTTT. Protein sequence: CSVRGSSYNSPLHF.

The rearrangement links TRBV6-2 or TRBV6-3 to TRBJ2-1; 7 positions match TRBD1. CDR3 length: 16 residues. Germline CDR1 reads MNHEY; CDR2 reads SVGEGT. With V trimmed by 6 bases and J by 0 bases, 8 bases remained unmatched. The CDR3 protein is CASRPDRVSSYNEQFF. For the CDR3, the DNA is TGTGCCAGCAGACCCGACAGGGTGAGCTCCTACAATGAGCAGTTCTTC.

This clonotype was picked up many times. This chain connects TRBV28 to TRBJ2-7; tentative D call: TRBD1 (6 bases). Germline CDR1 MDHEN, CDR2 SYDVKM. Trimming cost V 3 bases and J 3 bases, with 15 bases left between them. This CDR3 is 15 amino acids long. The DNA for the CDR3 is TGTGCCAGCAGTTTTGGTCTGACAGGAGTCTACGAGCAGTACTTC. This encodes CASSFGLTGVYEQYF.

This rearrangement joins TRBV29-1 to TRBJ2-7; maybe TRBD1 (6 bases). Germline assignment: CDR1 SQVTM and CDR2 ANQGSEA. Between the trimmed V and J ends, which lost 5 bases and 0 bases, there was a span of 11 bases. The CDR3 is 13 residues long. The CDR3 here is CSVRTAASYEQYF. In DNA, the CDR3 is TGCAGCGTTCGGACAGCTGCCTCCTACGAGCAGTACTTC.

The sample holds a few counts of this clonotype. The gene calls are TRBV5-1 and TRBJ2-1; 9 positions agree with TRBD2. The V gene's germline CDR1 is SGHRS and CDR2 YFSETQ. This CDR3 spans 15 amino acids. The trim removed 1 base at V and 6 bases at J, leaving 5 bases unmatched. The CDR3 here is CASSLRGGGVNEQFF. The CDR3 DNA reads TGCGCCAGCAGCTTGCGGGGCGGGGGGGTCAATGAGCAGTTCTTC.